These 2 T cell receptor beta chains originate from one sample sequenced in a study of cytomegalovirus exposure and HLA in healthy donors. Vbeta (60) and Jbeta (13) primers were used in the PCR. Assay: immunoSEQ multiplex PCR; the TCRdb copy retains only in-frame clones and omits some. The sample has 150,000 to 200,000 clones, approximately 80% seen once. Sequencing was done on a sample of PBMCs. These receptors came from a boy between 2 and 15 years old in good health and CMV-seronegative.

The chain employs TRBV4-2 and TRBJ2-3; no clear D. Germline V gene data show CDR1 as LGHNA and CDR2 as YNFKEQ. V lost 1 base and J 1 base, leaving 12 bases between the germline ends. The CDR3 is 16 residues long. The CDR3 DNA reads as TGTGCCAGCAGCCAAGGTGCAGGTCCGGGCACAGATACGCAGTATTTT. This gives the protein CASSQGAGPGTDTQYF.

This clone was counted only a few times. CDR3 sequence reads: CASSLGPQTGKAGELFF. DNA for the CDR3: TGCGCCAGCAGCTTGGGGCCACAGACAGGGAAAGCCGGGGAGCTGTTTTTT. This chain uses TRBV5-1 with TRBJ2-2, with TRBD1 identical over 7 bases. The CDR3 loop spans 17 amino acids. From germline, CDR1 is SGHRS and CDR2 YFSETQ. J gave up 6 bases and V 0 bases, and 11 bases lay outside the gene matches. The variable domain in full, with the rest retrieved from reference TRBV5-1 and TRBJ2-2, is KAGVTQTPRYLIKTRGQQVTLSCSPISGHRSVSWYQQTPGQGLQFLFEYFSETQRNKGNFPGRFSGRQFSNSRSEMNVSTLELGDSALYLCASSLGPQTGKAGELFFGEGSRLTVL.